The entry below gives a single T cell receptor (beta chain) sequence along with its context. What it recognizes is unknown. This sample is drawn from a study of post-analysis software for immune sequencing data. Study background: Multiple sclerosis in the patients followed relapsing-remitting, secondary progressive and progressive-relapsing courses. Notes on the study in general: Samples made in the same batch grouped tightly together by F measure. Controls' normalized Chao1 diversity significantly exceeded that of multiple sclerosis patients. Controls showed lower frequencies than patients for 4 or 5 TRBV segments, and TRBV5-6, TRBV5-1 and TRBV20-1 were among these.

In germline, CDR1 is SGDLS, CDR2 YYNGEE. This CDR3 spans 12 amino acids. The ends were cut back, 7 bases at V and 6 bases at J, with 12 bases in the middle. Built from TCR beta cDNA, the libraries had unique molecular identifiers in them. TCRdb used MiXCR to reprocess the PCR reads, holding one entry per CDR3 protein. The sample includes hundreds of thousands of distinct CDR3 sequences, 25% to 30% of them seen just once. The receptor was derived from a girl aged 10 to 17 with multiple sclerosis. Material: blood. The J gene is TRBJ2-3, the V gene TRBV9; D remains ambiguous. Here the CDR3 reads CASPPSPDTQYF. CDR3 nucleotides: TGTGCCAGCCCCCCTAGTCCGGATACGCAGTATTTT.